One sample yielded the 12 T cell receptor beta chains listed below, sequenced in a study of blood T cell repertoires in COVID-19. Profiling relied on immunoSEQ multiplex PCR, and the TCRdb table lists in-frame clones only, not all of them. The table has about 170,000 clones, 88% seen once. Sequences were obtained from peripheral blood. These receptors all stem from a man aged 50-60 years who had recovered from COVID-19.

CDR3 in DNA: TGTGCCAGCAGCTTTTCCACCAAAAACATTCAGTACTTC. This translates into CASSFSTKNIQYF. The chain uses TRBV5-4 and TRBJ2-4, with unresolved D. This CDR3 region has 13 residues. Germline assignment: CDR1 SGHNT and CDR2 YYREEE (reference sequence). With 2 bases removed from V and 2 bases from J, the gap between germline ends came to 5 bases.

In DNA form, the CDR3 reads TGCGCCAGCAGCTTGGAGGTCGCGGGAGGGGTAGATACGCAGTATTTT. Its protein is CASSLEVAGGVDTQYF. The genes are TRBV5-1 and TRBJ2-3; 9 bases map to TRBD2. The CDR3 runs 16 residues. The germline gives CDR1 SGHRS, CDR2 YFSETQ. Trimming at V came to 0 bases and at J to 5 bases, leaving 7 bases not matched to a gene.

The chain is built from TRBV21-1 and TRBJ2-7; the D call of TRBD1 is as the table states it, not checked on the DNA. TRBV21-1 is shown as a pseudogene. This CDR3 is 16 amino acids long. CDR3 residues: CATGTGGDRVPYEQYF. CDR3 in DNA: TGTGCCACGGGGACAGGGGGCGACCGAGTGCCTTACGAGCAGTACTTC.

This clone was seen only once. The chain links TRBV18 to TRBJ2-6, with 8 bases fitting TRBD1. The trim removed 3 bases at V and 11 bases at J, leaving 15 bases unmatched. The CDR3 contains 17 residues. Germline CDR1 is KGHSH and CDR2 is LQKENI. The CDR3 nucleotides are TGTGCCAGCTCACCTTCGGCTCCCCGGACAGGGATCGACGTCCTGACTTTC. It codes for CASSPSAPRTGIDVLTF.

This chain uses TRBV19 with TRBJ1-1, with D perhaps TRBD1 (5 bases). CDR1 LNHDA and CDR2 SQIVND come from the germline V gene (reference sequence). This CDR3 is built from 14 residues. V lost 3 bases to trimming and J lost 1 base, with 9 bases between them. CDR3 DNA: TGTGCCAGTAGTATCGGGGGTGGGAACACTGAAGCTTTCTTT. It is translated as CASSIGGGNTEAFF. The full variable domain, in which reference TRBV19 and TRBJ1-1 provide the parts outside the CDR3, is DGGITQSPKYLFRKEGQNVTLSCEQNLNHDAMYWYRQDPGQGLRLIYYSQIVNDFQKGDIAEGYSVSREKKESFPLTVTSAQKNPTAFYLCASSIGGGNTEAFFGQGTRLTVV.

The chain carries TRBV4-3 and TRBJ2-1; D possibly corresponds to TRBD2 (6 bases). The V gene's germline CDR1 is LGHNA and CDR2 YSLEER. The ends were cut back, 1 base at V and 3 bases at J, with 13 bases in the middle. The CDR3 length is 16 residues. CDR3 sequence: CASSQGGGTIYNEQFF. CDR3 sequence (DNA): TGCGCCAGCAGCCAAGGTGGAGGGACCATCTACAATGAGCAGTTCTTC.

The chain recombines TRBV29-1 with TRBJ1-2; tentative D call: TRBD1 (5 bases). There are 12 residues in the CDR3. Trimming left V 7 bases short and J 3 bases short, with 12 bases between. Germline CDR1 reads SQVTM; CDR2 reads ANQGSEA. CDR3 loop: CSAVTGDYGYTF. CDR3 nucleotide sequence: TGCAGCGCGGTTACGGGGGACTATGGCTACACCTTC.

V and J are TRBV5-1 and TRBJ1-1; a weak D match, TRBD1 (5 bases). This CDR3 has 15 amino acids. Germline values: CDR1 SGHRS, CDR2 YFSETQ. V lost 2 bases and J 1 base, leaving 12 bases between the germline ends. The CDR3 nucleotides read TGCGCCAGCAGCTTTCAGGGTGTGGAGAACACTGAAGCTTTCTTT. This sequence encodes CASSFQGVENTEAFF.

The genes are TRBV5-1 and TRBJ1-4, with D perhaps TRBD1 (5 bases). Deletions cut 1 base from V and 8 bases from J, with 12 bases between. The germline gives CDR1 SGHRS, CDR2 YFSETQ. CDR3 size: 14 residues. This CDR3 reads CASSLTGVGEKLFF. The DNA for the CDR3 is TGCGCCAGCAGCTTGACAGGTGTAGGGGAAAAACTGTTTTTT.

This chain connects TRBV6-2 or TRBV6-3 to TRBJ2-3; 7 nucleotides match TRBD2. The CDR3 runs 13 residues. Trimming removed 6 bases from V and 7 bases from J; junction bases left unmatched: 7. Germline lookup yields CDR1 MNHEY and CDR2 SVGEGT. In nucleotides, the CDR3 is TGTGCCAGCAGCCGGACTAGTTTATATACGCAGTATTTT. It is translated as CASSRTSLYTQYF.

The chain recombines TRBV5-4 with TRBJ1-1; the match to TRBD1 covers 7 bases. Germline trimming cut 1 base from V and 6 bases from J; bases unmatched to any gene: 3. The CDR3 extends over 13 amino acids. Germline V gives CDR1 SGHNT, CDR2 YYREEE (reference sequence). CDR3 nucleotides: TGTGCCAGCAGCTTGAACAGGGGAGCTGAAGCTTTCTTT. Translation: CASSLNRGAEAFF. Using reference TRBV5-4 and TRBJ1-1 for the parts outside the CDR3, the full variable domain is ETGVTQSPTHLIKTRGQQVTLRCSSQSGHNTVSWYQQALGQGPQFIFQYYREEENGRGNFPPRFSGLQFPNYSSELNVNALELDDSALYLCASSLNRGAEAFFGQGTRLTVV.

This chain uses TRBV20-1 with TRBJ1-2, with TRBD1 matching 8 bases. Germline V gives CDR1 DFQATT, CDR2 SNEGSKA (reference sequence). This CDR3 region has 11 residues. V lost 5 bases and J lost 6; bases outside the gene matches: 2. CDR3 sequence: CSADRGDGYTF. In nucleotides, the CDR3 is TGCAGTGCTGACAGGGGTGATGGCTACACCTTC.